The 14 T cell receptor beta chains given below trace back to one sample, sequenced in a study of blood T cell repertoires in COVID-19. Profiled with immunoSEQ multiplex PCR; TCRdb holds only in-frame clones, not every one. The data contain about 38,000 clones, over 70% of them seen just once; the ten biggest clones take up 20% to 30%. Source material: peripheral blood. Receptor source: a man aged 50-59 years with active or convalescent COVID-19.

V usage is TRBV18 and J usage is TRBJ1-4; TRBD1 aligns across 7 bases. Trimming at V came to 6 bases and at J to 3 bases, leaving 4 bases not matched to a gene. The CDR3 runs to 14 residues. Germline-derived CDR1 and CDR2 are KGHSH and LQKENI. CDR3 sequence reads: CASSLGTANEKLFF. The CDR3 region has the DNA TGTGCCAGCTCGCTCGGGACAGCTAATGAAAAACTGTTTTTT.

The V call is TRBV5-1, the J call TRBJ2-7, with TRBD2 identical over 8 bases. Germline assignment: CDR1 SGHRS and CDR2 YFSETQ. J was trimmed by 0 bases and V by 4 bases; bases with no gene match: 6. There are 15 residues in the CDR3. In DNA form, the CDR3 reads TGCGCCAGCAGCCCGGGACTAGTTTCCTCCTACGAGCAGTACTTC. This encodes CASSPGLVSSYEQYF.

The chain links TRBV27 to TRBJ2-3; no clear D gene. V was clipped by 4 bases and J by 3 bases, with 8 bases between them. CDR3 size: 13 residues. Germline assignment: CDR1 MNHEY and CDR2 SMNVEV (reference sequence). For the CDR3, the DNA is TGTGCCAGCAGTTCTCCGGGTACAGATACGCAGTATTTT. It specifies CASSSPGTDTQYF.

The chain uses TRBV2 and TRBJ2-7, with 7 bases lining up with TRBD2. The CDR3 is 14 amino acids. The ends lost 4 bases at V and 2 bases at J; junction bases unmatched: 5. Germline CDR1 and CDR2: SNHLY and FYNNEI. The CDR3 protein is CASSGSGVTYEQYF. DNA of the CDR3: TGTGCCAGCAGTGGGAGCGGGGTAACCTACGAGCAGTACTTC.

The V and J genes are TRBV5-4 and TRBJ1-2, with 7 bases identical to TRBD1. With 3 bases clipped from V and 4 bases from J, the junction kept 3 bases outside the gene matches. Germline lookup yields CDR1 SGHNT and CDR2 YYREEE (reference sequence). CDR3 length equals 13 residues. The CDR3 is CASSWDSAYGYTF. The CDR3 region has the DNA TGTGCCAGCAGCTGGGACAGTGCCTATGGCTACACCTTC.

This clone was seen once. The chain carries TRBV3-1 (or the pseudogene TRBV3-2) and TRBJ2-5, with TRBD2 matching 13 bases. CDR3 length: 15 amino acids. Trimming took 4 bases from V and 9 from J; bases not matched to a gene: 8. Germline V gives CDR1 LGHDT, CDR2 YNNKEL (reference sequence). The CDR3 DNA follows: TGTGCCAGCAGCCGCGGGACTAGCGGGGCCTTGGCCCAGTACTTC. Translating it yields CASSRGTSGALAQYF.

The chain links TRBV28 to TRBJ1-2, with a tentative D call TRBD1 (6 bases). Germline V gene sequence: CDR1 MDHEN, CDR2 SYDVKM. The V and J ends lost 6 bases and 4 bases respectively, with 18 bases between them. CDR3 size: 15 residues. The chain's CDR3 is CASSLMVGGAYGYTF. The CDR3, as DNA: TGTGCCAGCAGCTTAATGGTAGGGGGGGCCTATGGCTACACCTTC.

This clone was seen a single time. At one end, the junction sequence differs from germline, possibly due to a read error. The chain recombines TRBV4-1 with TRBJ2-1; D possibly corresponds to TRBD2 (5 bases). CDR1 is MGHRA and CDR2 is YSYEKL in the germline V gene. This CDR3 is built from 13 residues. CDR3 region: CASSQDSNNEQFF. The CDR3 region has the DNA TGCGCCAGCAGCCAGGACTCCAACAATGAGCAGTTCTTC.

This clone was found once. The chain links TRBV4-1 to TRBJ2-5, with TRBD2 matching over 10 bases. This CDR3 is built from 17 residues. V was clipped by 1 base and J by 2 bases; unmatched bases: 7. Per germline, CDR1 MGHRA and CDR2 YSYEKL. In DNA, the CDR3 is TGCGCCAGCAGCCAAGCTCTGTTAGCGGGAGGTCAAGAGACCCAGTACTTC. This encodes CASSQALLAGGQETQYF.

This chain uses TRBV6-1 with TRBJ1-4; no firm D call. This CDR3 comprises 13 residues. Trimming took 1 base from V and 8 from J, leaving 8 bases between them. Germline V CDR1 and CDR2: MNHNS, SASEGT. The CDR3: CASSEDREEKLFF. In DNA form, the CDR3 reads TGTGCCAGCAGTGAAGACCGGGAAGAAAAACTGTTTTTT.

This chain joins TRBV4-1 and TRBJ2-2; 7 positions match TRBD2. With 5 bases clipped from V and 5 bases from J, the junction kept 14 bases outside the gene matches. Germline CDR1 reads MGHRA; CDR2 reads YSYEKL. The CDR3 has 17 residues. CDR3 sequence (DNA): TGCGCCAGCAGCTCAAGATACCGGGCGGGAGCAACCGGGGAGCTGTTTTTT. Translated, it gives CASSSRYRAGATGELFF.

This clone was counted once. The genes are TRBV13 and TRBJ1-2; D is possibly TRBD1 (5 bases). V lost 2 bases and J lost 3, with 7 bases in between. The length of the CDR3 is 13 residues. Looked up from germline, CDR1 is PRHDT and CDR2 is FYEKMQ (reference sequence). The CDR3 region has the DNA TGTGCCAGCAGCTTACCAGGGCACTATGGCTACACCTTC. Translating it yields CASSLPGHYGYTF.

This chain connects TRBV6-2 or TRBV6-3 to TRBJ1-1; D possibly corresponds to TRBD1 (5 bases). The CDR3 contains 14 residues. In germline, CDR1 is MNHEY, CDR2 SVGEGT. Between the trimmed V and J ends, which lost 4 bases and 4 bases, there was a span of 13 bases. CDR3 in amino acids: CASSWGVRSTEAFF. CDR3 bases: TGTGCCAGCAGTTGGGGGGTGCGATCCACTGAAGCTTTCTTT.

This clone was picked up one time. V usage is TRBV3-1 (or the pseudogene TRBV3-2) and J usage is TRBJ2-7; 7 nucleotides line up with TRBD1. V was pared by 4 bases and J by 10 bases, with 10 bases of the junction left unmatched. The CDR3 spans 13 residues. The V gene's germline CDR1 is LGHDT and CDR2 YNNKEL (reference sequence). The CDR3 reads CASSLQGDSIQYF. DNA for the CDR3: TGTGCCAGCAGCCTCCAGGGGGACAGCATACAGTACTTC.